One sample yielded the 10 T cell receptor beta chains listed below, sequenced in a study of cytomegalovirus exposure and HLA in healthy donors. A multiplex PCR was run with 60 Vbeta primers and 13 Jbeta primers. Data came from immunoSEQ multiplex PCR; TCRdb stores just in-frame clones and leaves some out. The repertoire has about 120,000 clones, approximately 80% of them found once; the top ten carry 9.5% to 13%. Sequencing used PBMCs. These receptors were obtained from a man in his forties or fifties in good health and CMV-seropositive.

The rearrangement joins TRBV2 to TRBJ1-5; 7 nucleotides match TRBD1. V trimming: 7 bases; J trimming: 6 bases; junction bases outside the gene matches: 9. The CDR3 is made up of 14 amino acids. Germline V gene lookup returns CDR1 SNHLY and CDR2 FYNNEI. The CDR3 region has the DNA TGTGCCAGCACCCTGACAGGGCTTGCTCAGCCCCAGCATTTT. It specifies CASTLTGLAQPQHF.

The chain employs TRBV6-1 and TRBJ2-7, with D perhaps matching TRBD1 (5 bases). The CDR3 is 13 residues long. Trimming removed 2 bases from V and 3 bases from J, with 8 bases in between. The V gene's germline CDR1 is MNHNS and CDR2 SASEGT. The CDR3 spells CASSEIRVYEQYF. The DNA of the CDR3 is TGTGCCAGCAGTGAAATCAGGGTCTACGAGCAGTACTTC.

This clone appeared a few times. The chain employs TRBV2 and TRBJ1-2; 7 bases are a match to TRBD1. The V and J ends lost 4 bases and 2 bases, in that order; junction bases with no gene match: 4. This CDR3 has 14 residues. The germline gives CDR1 SNHLY, CDR2 FYNNEI. For the CDR3, the DNA is TGTGCCAGCAGTGCCCCGGGACAGAACTATGGCTACACCTTC. This translates into CASSAPGQNYGYTF.

This sequence joins TRBV10-3 and TRBJ1-6, with 7 bases fitting TRBD1. The CDR3 is made up of 13 amino acids. Germline V gene sequence: CDR1 ENHRY, CDR2 SYGVKD. V shed 7 bases and J 5 bases; nucleotides not matched to a gene: 2. The CDR3, as DNA: TGTGCCATCAAGGACAGGAATAATTCACCCCTCCACTTT. It encodes CAIKDRNNSPLHF.

The rearrangement uses TRBV10-1 and TRBJ2-2; a weak D match, TRBD1 (6 bases). The length of the CDR3 is 16 residues. Germline V gene lookup returns CDR1 WNHNN and CDR2 SYGVQD (reference sequence). V lost 9 bases and J 1 base, leaving 18 bases between the germline ends. In nucleotides, the CDR3 is TGCGCCAGTTACACAAGAAAGGGGGAGAACACCGGGGAGCTGTTTTTT. Its translation is CASYTRKGENTGELFF.

The chain recombines TRBV6-5 with TRBJ2-5; 12 nucleotides align to TRBD2. V lost 4 bases, J lost 9 bases, and 12 bases stayed unmatched. The CDR3 is made up of 16 amino acids. Germline CDR1 is MNHEY and CDR2 is SVGAGI. The CDR3 nucleotides are TGTGCCAGCAGTTCCCGACTAGCGGGGGATCTGAGAGCCCAGTACTTC. Amino acids: CASSSRLAGDLRAQYF.

This clone has more than one count but fewer than ten. The CDR3 region is CASSRQGATDTQYF. The CDR3 DNA reads TGTGCCAGCAGCCGACAGGGGGCGACAGATACGCAGTATTTT. This chain links TRBV7-8 with TRBJ2-3; TRBD1 agrees at 10 bases. Trimming cost V 5 bases and J 3 bases; bases outside gene matches: 2. Looked up from germline, CDR1 is SGHVS and CDR2 is FQNEAQ. The CDR3 contains 14 residues.

This clone occurred a few times. V usage is TRBV14 and J usage is TRBJ2-1; possible D gene TRBD2, 5 bases. The V end lost 4 bases, the J end lost 4 bases, and 17 bases lay between the germline ends. CDR3 length: 16 amino acids. Germline V gene data show CDR1 as SGHDN and CDR2 as FVKESK. The DNA of the CDR3 is TGTGCCAGCAGCCGTGGCCCCGCGGGCGGTTACAATGAGCAGTTCTTC. Protein: CASSRGPAGGYNEQFF. Variable domain in full (rest from reference TRBV14 and TRBJ2-1): EAGVTQFPSHSVIEKGQTVTLRCDPISGHDNLYWYRRVMGKEIKFLLHFVKESKQDESGMPNNRFLAERTGGTYSTLKVQPAELEDSGVYFCASSRGPAGGYNEQFFGPGTRLTVL.

The table lists this clone with a few counts. This chain uses TRBV5-8 with TRBJ1-6; TRBD1 matches at 8 bases. Germline CDR1 and CDR2: SGHTS and YDEGEE. This CDR3 spans 16 amino acids. V dropped 4 bases and J dropped 4; count of bases not matched to a gene: 7. In DNA form, the CDR3 reads TGTGCCAGCAGCGGCAGGGGGCAGAGGTATAATTCACCCCTCCACTTT. It translates to CASSGRGQRYNSPLHF.

This clone was counted a few times. The rearrangement links TRBV20-1 to TRBJ2-7; D gene uncertain. Germline values: CDR1 DFQATT, CDR2 SNEGSKA (reference sequence). CDR3 length: 11 amino acids. V was cut by 0 bases and J by 6 bases, with 6 bases left in between. Here the CDR3 reads CSARDTGEQYF. DNA for the CDR3: TGCAGTGCTAGAGATACGGGCGAGCAGTACTTC.